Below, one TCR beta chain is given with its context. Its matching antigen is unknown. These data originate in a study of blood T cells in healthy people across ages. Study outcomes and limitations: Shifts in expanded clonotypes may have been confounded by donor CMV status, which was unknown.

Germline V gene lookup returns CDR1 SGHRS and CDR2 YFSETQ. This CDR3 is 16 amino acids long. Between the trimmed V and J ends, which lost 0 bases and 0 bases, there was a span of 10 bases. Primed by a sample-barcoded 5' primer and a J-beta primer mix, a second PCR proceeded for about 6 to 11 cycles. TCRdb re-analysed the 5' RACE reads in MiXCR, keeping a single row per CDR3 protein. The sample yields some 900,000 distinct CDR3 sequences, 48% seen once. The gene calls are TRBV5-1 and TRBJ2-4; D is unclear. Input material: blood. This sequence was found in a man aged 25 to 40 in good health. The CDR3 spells CASSLEHVLAKNIQYF. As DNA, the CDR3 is TGCGCCAGCAGCTTGGAACATGTTCTAGCCAAAAACATTCAGTACTTC.